This T cell receptor beta chain was identified in a study of beta chain features in type 1 diabetes. Points from the study as a whole: Researchers reported that naive, central memory and Treg TCRB repertoires appeared more similar in patients than in healthy donors.

The isolated RNA, all of it, was reverse transcribed, so expressed TCRB transcripts were what got sequenced. Produced via immunoSEQ multiplex PCR; TCRdb's table is partial and in-frame only. The table shows about 320,000 clones, with 13% to 15% occurring only once. Germline V CDR1 and CDR2: SQVTM, ANQGSEA. Deletions cut 6 bases from V and 3 bases from J, with 13 bases between. CDR3 length: 13 amino acids. This clone was detected only a few times. No antigen is known for it. The sequence came from a man aged 30 to 39 in good health. This sequence joins TRBV29-1 and TRBJ2-3, with D possibly being TRBD1 (6 bases). Input material: central memory CD4+ T cells from blood. CDR3 sequence: CSVSGTKTDTQYF. For the CDR3, the DNA is TGCAGCGTCTCCGGGACAAAGACAGATACGCAGTATTTT.